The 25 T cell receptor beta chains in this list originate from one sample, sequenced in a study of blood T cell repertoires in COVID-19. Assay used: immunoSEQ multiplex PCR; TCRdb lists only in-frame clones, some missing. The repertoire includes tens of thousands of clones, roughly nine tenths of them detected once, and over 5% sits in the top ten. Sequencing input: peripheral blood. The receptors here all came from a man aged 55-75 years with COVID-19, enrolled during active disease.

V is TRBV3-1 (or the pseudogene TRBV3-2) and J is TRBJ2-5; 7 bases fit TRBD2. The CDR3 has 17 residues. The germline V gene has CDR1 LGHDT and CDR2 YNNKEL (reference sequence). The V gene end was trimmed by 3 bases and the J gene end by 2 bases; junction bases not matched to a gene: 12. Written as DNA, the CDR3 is TGTGCCAGCAGCCAGCGGGGGAACGCCCAGGGACAAGAGACCCAGTACTTC. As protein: CASSQRGNAQGQETQYF.

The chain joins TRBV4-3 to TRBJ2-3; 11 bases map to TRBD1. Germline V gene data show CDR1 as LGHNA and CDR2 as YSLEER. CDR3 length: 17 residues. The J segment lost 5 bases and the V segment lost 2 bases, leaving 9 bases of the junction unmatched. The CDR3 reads CASSQRTGGGSEDTQYF. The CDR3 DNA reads TGCGCCAGCAGCCAAAGGACAGGGGGCGGGTCTGAAGATACGCAGTATTTT.

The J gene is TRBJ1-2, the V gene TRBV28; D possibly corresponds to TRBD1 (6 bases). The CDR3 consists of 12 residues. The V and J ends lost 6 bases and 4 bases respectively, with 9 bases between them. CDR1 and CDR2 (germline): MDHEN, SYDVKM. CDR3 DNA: TGTGCCAGCAGATTACAGGGCTATGGCTACACCTTC. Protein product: CASRLQGYGYTF.

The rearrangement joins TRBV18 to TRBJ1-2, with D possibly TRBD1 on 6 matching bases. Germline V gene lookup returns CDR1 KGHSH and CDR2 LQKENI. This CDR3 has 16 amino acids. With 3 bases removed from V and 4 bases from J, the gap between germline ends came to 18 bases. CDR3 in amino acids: CASSPRTPTGRYGYTF. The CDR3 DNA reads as TGTGCCAGCTCACCGCGAACTCCGACAGGCCGCTATGGCTACACCTTC.

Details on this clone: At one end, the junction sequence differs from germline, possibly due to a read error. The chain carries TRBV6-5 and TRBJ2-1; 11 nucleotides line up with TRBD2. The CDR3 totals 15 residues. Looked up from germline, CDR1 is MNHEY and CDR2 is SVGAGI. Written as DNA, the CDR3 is TGTGCCGGCAGTTACGGAAACCCGGGACTAGCGGACCAGTTCTTC. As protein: CAGSYGNPGLADQFF.

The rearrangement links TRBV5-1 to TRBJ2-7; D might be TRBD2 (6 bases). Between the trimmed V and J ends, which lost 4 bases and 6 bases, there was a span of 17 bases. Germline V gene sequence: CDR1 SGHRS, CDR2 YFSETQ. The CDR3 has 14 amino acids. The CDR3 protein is CASSQPGRLGEQYF. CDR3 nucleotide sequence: TGCGCCAGCAGCCAGCCGGGCCGACTAGGCGAGCAGTACTTC.

The CDR3 DNA reads TGTGCCAGTAGTTCACAGGGGACAACCTACGAGCAGTACTTC. This codes for CASSSQGTTYEQYF. V and J are TRBV19 and TRBJ2-7; 7 nucleotides line up with TRBD1. The J segment lost 2 bases and the V segment lost 5 bases, leaving 6 bases of the junction unmatched. CDR1 and CDR2 (germline): LNHDA, SQIVND (reference sequence). The CDR3 sequence is 14 residues long.

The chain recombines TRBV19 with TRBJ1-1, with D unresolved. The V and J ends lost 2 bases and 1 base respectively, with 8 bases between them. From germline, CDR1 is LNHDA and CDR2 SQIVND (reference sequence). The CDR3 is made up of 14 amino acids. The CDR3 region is CASSITKRNTEAFF. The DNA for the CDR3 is TGTGCCAGTAGTATAACAAAAAGGAACACTGAAGCTTTCTTT.

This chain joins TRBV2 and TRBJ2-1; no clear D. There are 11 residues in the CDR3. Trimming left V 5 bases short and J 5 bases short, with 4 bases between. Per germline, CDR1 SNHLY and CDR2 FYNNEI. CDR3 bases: TGTGCCAGCAGTCAGGACAATGAGCAGTTCTTC. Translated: CASSQDNEQFF.

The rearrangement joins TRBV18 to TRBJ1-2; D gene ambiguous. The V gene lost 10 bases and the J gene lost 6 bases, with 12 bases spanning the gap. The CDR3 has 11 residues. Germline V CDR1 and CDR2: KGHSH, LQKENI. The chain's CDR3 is CAIQREDGYTF. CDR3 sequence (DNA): TGTGCCATCCAAAGAGAGGATGGCTACACCTTC.

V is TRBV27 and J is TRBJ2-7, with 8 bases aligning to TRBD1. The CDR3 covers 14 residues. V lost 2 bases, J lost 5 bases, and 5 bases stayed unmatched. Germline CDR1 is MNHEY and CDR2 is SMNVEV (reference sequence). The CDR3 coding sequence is TGTGCCAGCAGTTTAGGTTCAGGGGGCCACGAGCAGTACTTC. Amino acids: CASSLGSGGHEQYF.

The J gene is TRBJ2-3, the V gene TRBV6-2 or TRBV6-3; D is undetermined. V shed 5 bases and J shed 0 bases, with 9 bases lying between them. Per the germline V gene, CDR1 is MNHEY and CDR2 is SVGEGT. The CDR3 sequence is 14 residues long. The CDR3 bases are TGTGCCAGCAGTCAGGCCGGAAGCACAGATACGCAGTATTTT. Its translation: CASSQAGSTDTQYF.

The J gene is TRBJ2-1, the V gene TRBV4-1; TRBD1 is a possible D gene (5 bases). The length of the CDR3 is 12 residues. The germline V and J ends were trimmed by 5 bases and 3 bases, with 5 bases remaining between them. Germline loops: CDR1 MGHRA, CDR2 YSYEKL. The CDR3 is CASSDSYNEQFF. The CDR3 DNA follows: TGCGCCAGCAGCGACAGCTACAATGAGCAGTTCTTC.

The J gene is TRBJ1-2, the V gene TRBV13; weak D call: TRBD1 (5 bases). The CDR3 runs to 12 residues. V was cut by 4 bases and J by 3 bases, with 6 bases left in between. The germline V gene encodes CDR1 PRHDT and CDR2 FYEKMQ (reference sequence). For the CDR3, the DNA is TGTGCCAGCAGCTGGGGGGACTATGGCTACACCTTC. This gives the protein CASSWGDYGYTF.

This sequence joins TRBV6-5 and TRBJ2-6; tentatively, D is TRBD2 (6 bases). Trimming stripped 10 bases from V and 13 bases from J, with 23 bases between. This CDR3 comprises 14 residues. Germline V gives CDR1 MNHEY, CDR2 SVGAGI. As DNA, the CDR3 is TGTGCCACTTCCCCCGGGACTGACATTAGTGTCCTGACTTTC. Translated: CATSPGTDISVLTF.

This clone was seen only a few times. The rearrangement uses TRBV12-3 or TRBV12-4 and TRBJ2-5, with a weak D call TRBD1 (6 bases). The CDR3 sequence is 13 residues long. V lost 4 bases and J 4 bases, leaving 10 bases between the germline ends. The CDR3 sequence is CASSYGRGETQYF. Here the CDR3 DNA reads TGTGCCAGCAGTTACGGCAGGGGAGAGACCCAGTACTTC.

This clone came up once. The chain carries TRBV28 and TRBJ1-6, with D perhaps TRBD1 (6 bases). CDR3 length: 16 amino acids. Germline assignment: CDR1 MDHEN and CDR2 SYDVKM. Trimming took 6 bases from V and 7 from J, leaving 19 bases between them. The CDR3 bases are TGTGCCAGCAGCCCCCCGCGGGGGGCCCCCAATTCACCCCTCCACTTT. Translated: CASSPPRGAPNSPLHF.

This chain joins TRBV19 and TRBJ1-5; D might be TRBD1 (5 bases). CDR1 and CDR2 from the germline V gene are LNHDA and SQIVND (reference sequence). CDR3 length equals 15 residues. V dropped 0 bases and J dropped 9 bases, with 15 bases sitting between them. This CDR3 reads CASSIDLGGLMPQHF. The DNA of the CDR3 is TGTGCCAGTAGTATAGATCTCGGGGGGTTGATGCCCCAGCATTTT. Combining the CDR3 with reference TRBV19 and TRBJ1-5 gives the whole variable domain DGGITQSPKYLFRKEGQNVTLSCEQNLNHDAMYWYRQDPGQGLRLIYYSQIVNDFQKGDIAEGYSVSREKKESFPLTVTSAQKNPTAFYLCASSIDLGGLMPQHFGDGTRLSIL.

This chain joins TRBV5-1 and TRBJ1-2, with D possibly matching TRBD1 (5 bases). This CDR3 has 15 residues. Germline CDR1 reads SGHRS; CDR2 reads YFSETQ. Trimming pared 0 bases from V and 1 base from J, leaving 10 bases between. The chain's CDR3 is CASSLATVINYGYTF. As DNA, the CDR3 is TGCGCCAGCAGCTTGGCGACAGTTATTAACTATGGCTACACCTTC. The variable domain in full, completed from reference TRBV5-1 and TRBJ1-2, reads KAGVTQTPRYLIKTRGQQVTLSCSPISGHRSVSWYQQTPGQGLQFLFEYFSETQRNKGNFPGRFSGRQFSNSRSEMNVSTLELGDSALYLCASSLATVINYGYTFGSGTRLTVV.

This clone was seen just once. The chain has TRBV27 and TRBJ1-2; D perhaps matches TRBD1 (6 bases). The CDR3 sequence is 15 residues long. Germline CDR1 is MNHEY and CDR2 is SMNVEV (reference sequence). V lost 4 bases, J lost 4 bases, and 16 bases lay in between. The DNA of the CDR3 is TGTGCCAGCAGTTCATCTCCGGGACACCTCTATGGCTACACCTTC. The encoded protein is CASSSSPGHLYGYTF.

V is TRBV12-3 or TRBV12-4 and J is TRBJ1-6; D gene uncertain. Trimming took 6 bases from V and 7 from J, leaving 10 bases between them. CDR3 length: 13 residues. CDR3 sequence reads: CASSLDWNSPLHF. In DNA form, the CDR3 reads TGTGCCAGCAGCCTGGACTGGAATTCACCCCTCCACTTT.

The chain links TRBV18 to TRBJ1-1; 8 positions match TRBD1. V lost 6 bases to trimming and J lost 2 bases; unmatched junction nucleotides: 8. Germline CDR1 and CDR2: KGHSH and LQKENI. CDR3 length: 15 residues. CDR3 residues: CASSPDRVGNTEAFF. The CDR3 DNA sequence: TGTGCCAGCTCGCCGGACAGGGTCGGAAACACTGAAGCTTTCTTT. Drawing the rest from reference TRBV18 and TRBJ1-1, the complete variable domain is NAGVMQNPRHLVRRRGQEARLRCSPMKGHSHVYWYRQLPEEGLKFMVYLQKENIIDESGMPKERFSAEFPKEGPSILRIQQVVRGDSAAYFCASSPDRVGNTEAFFGQGTRLTVV.

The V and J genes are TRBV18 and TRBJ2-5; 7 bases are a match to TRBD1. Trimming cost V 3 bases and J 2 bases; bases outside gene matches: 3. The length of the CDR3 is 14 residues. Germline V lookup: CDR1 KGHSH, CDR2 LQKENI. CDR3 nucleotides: TGTGCCAGCTCACCGCCGGGACAGCAAGAGACCCAGTACTTC. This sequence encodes CASSPPGQQETQYF. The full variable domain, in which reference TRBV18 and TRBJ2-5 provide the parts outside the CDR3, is NAGVMQNPRHLVRRRGQEARLRCSPMKGHSHVYWYRQLPEEGLKFMVYLQKENIIDESGMPKERFSAEFPKEGPSILRIQQVVRGDSAAYFCASSPPGQQETQYFGPGTRLLVL.

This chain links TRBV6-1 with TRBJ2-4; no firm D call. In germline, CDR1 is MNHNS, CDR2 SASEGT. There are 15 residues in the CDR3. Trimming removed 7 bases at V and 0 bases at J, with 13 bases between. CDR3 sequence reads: CASTFGYLAKNIQYF. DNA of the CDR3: TGTGCCAGCACATTCGGGTACCTAGCCAAAAACATTCAGTACTTC.

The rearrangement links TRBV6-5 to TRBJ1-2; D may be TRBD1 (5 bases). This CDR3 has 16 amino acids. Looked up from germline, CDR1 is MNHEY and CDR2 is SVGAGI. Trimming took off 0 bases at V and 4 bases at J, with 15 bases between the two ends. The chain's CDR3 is CASSYSSHGGIYGYTF. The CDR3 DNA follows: TGTGCCAGCAGTTACTCCTCACACGGGGGGATCTATGGCTACACCTTC.